The present T cell receptor beta chain was sequenced within a study of blood T cell repertoires in COVID-19. From germline, CDR1 is KGHSH and CDR2 LQKENI. The CDR3 spans 16 residues. V dropped 2 bases and J dropped 1 base, with 14 bases sitting between them. Profiling relied on immunoSEQ multiplex PCR, and the TCRdb table lists in-frame clones only, not all of them. The sample has around 260,000 clones; approximately 87% are singletons. The rearrangement joins TRBV18 to TRBJ1-1; D possibly corresponds to TRBD1 (5 bases). The clonotype was recovered from a woman in her forties or fifties with acute or convalescent COVID-19. Sequencing was performed on peripheral blood. CDR3: CASSPGTGHTNTEAFF. Written as DNA, the CDR3 is TGTGCCAGCTCACCAGGTACCGGACATACGAACACTGAAGCTTTCTTT.